The following is a T cell receptor (beta chain) sequence with its context. Measured with immunoSEQ multiplex PCR; TCRdb has only the in-frame clones, and not every one. This sample carries tens of thousands of clones, less than 90% of them seen once, and the ten largest clones take over 2.5%. This sample is drawn from a study of T cell clones after liver transplantation. CDR1 and CDR2 from the germline V gene are SGHRS and YFSETQ. Between the trimmed V and J ends, which lost 0 bases and 7 bases, there was a span of 14 bases. This CDR3 region has 14 residues. The clonotype originates from a human patient who received a liver transplant. Some T cells may be supplied by the graft donor. The sample in question was CD4+ T cells from blood, obtained at the 22-month timepoint. This chain connects TRBV5-1 to TRBJ2-7, with D tentatively TRBD2 (5 bases). CDR3 region: CASSLDRFSGEQYF. The CDR3 coding sequence is TGCGCCAGCAGCTTGGATCGCTTCTCGGGGGAGCAGTACTTC. The full variable domain, with the rest looked up from reference TRBV5-1 and TRBJ2-7, is KAGVTQTPRYLIKTRGQQVTLSCSPISGHRSVSWYQQTPGQGLQFLFEYFSETQRNKGNFPGRFSGRQFSNSRSEMNVSTLELGDSALYLCASSLDRFSGEQYFGPGTRLTVT.